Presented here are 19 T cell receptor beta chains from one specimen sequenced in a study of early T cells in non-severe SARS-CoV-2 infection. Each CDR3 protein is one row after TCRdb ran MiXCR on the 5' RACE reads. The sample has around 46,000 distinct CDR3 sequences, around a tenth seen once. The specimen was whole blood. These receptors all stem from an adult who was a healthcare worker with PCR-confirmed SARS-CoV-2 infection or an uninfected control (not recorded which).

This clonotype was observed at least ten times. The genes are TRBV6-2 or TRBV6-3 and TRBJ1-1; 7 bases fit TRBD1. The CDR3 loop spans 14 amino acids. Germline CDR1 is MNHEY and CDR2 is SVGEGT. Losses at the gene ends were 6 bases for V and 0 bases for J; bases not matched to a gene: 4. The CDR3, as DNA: TGTGCCAGCAGCCCAGGGGGGCTGAACACTGAAGCTTTCTTT. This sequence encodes CASSPGGLNTEAFF.

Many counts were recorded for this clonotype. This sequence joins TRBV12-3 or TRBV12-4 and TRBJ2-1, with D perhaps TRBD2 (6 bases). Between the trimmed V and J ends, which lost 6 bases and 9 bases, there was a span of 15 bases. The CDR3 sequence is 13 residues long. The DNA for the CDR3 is TGTGCCAGCAGCCGGGAGCCTTTCTCTGAGCAGTTCTTC. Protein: CASSREPFSEQFF.

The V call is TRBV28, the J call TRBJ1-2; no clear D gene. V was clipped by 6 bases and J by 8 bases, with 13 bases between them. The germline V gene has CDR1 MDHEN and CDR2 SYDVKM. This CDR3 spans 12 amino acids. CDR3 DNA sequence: TGTGCCAGCAGGGCTGCGGAAAAAGGCTACACCTTC. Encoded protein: CASRAAEKGYTF.

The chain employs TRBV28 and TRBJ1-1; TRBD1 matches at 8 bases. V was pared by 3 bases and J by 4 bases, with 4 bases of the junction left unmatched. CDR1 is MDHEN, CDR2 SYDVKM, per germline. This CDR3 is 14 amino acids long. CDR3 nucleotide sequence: TGTGCCAGCAGTTTTTGGGACAGGCCCACTGAAGCTTTCTTT. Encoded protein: CASSFWDRPTEAFF.

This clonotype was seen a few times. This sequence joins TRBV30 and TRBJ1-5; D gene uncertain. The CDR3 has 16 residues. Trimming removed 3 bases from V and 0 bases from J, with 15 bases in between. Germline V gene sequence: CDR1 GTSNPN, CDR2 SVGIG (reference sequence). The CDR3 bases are TGTGCCTGGAGCGGAGGAGGCTCCAATAGCAATCAGCCCCAGCATTTT. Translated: CAWSGGGSNSNQPQHF. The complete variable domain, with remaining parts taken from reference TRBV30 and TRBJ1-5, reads SQTIHQWPATLVQPVGSPLSLECTVEGTSNPNLYWYRQAAGRGLQLLFYSVGIGQISSEVPQNLSASRPQDRQFILSSKKLLLSDSGFYLCAWSGGGSNSNQPQHFGDGTRLSIL.

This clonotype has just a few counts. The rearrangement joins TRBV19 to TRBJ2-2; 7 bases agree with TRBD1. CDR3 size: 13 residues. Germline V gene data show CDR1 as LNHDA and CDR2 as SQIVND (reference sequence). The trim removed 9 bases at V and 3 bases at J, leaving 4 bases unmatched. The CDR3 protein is CASTGAHTGELFF. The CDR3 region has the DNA TGTGCCAGCACAGGGGCCCACACCGGGGAGCTGTTTTTT.

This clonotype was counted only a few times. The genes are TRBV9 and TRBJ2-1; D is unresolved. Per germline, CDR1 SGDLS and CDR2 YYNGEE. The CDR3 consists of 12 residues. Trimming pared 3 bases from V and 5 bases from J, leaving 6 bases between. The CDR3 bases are TGTGCCAGCAGCGCCGGAAACAATGAGCAGTTCTTC. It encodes CASSAGNNEQFF.

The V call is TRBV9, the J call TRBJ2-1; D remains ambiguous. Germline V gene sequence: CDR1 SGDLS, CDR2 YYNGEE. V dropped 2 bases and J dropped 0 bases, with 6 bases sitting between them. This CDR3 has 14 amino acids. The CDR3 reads CASSVYPSYNEQFF. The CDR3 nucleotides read TGTGCCAGCAGCGTCTACCCCTCCTACAATGAGCAGTTCTTC.

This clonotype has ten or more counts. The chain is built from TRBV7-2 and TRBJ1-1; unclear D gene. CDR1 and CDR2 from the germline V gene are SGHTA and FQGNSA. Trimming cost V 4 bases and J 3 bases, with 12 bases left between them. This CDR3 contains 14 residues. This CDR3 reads CASSSGLLDTEAFF. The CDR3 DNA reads TGTGCCAGCAGCTCCGGATTACTGGACACTGAAGCTTTCTTT. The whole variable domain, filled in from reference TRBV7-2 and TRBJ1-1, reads GAGVSQSPSNKVTEKGKDVELRCDPISGHTALYWYRQSLGQGLEFLIYFQGNSAPDKSGLPSDRFSAERTGGSVSTLTIQRTQQEDSAVYLCASSSGLLDTEAFFGQGTRLTVV.

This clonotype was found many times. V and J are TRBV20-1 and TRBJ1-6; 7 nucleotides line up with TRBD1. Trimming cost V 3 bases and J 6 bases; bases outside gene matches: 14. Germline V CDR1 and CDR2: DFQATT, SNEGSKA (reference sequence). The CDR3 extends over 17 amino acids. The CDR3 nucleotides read TGCAGTGCTAGCGGGGACAGCCGTCCGTCACCTAATTCACCCCTCCACTTT. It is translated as CSASGDSRPSPNSPLHF.

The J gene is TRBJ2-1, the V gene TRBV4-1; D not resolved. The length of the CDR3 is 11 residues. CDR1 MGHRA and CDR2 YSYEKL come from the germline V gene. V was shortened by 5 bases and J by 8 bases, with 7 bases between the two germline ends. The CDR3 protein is CASSASDEQFF. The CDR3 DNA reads TGCGCCAGCAGCGCAAGCGATGAGCAGTTCTTC.

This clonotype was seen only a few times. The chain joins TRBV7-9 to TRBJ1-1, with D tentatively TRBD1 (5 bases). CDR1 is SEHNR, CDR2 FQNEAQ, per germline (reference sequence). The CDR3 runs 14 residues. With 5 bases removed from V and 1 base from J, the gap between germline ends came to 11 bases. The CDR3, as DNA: TGTGCCAGCAGCCCGGGACCACAGAACACTGAAGCTTTCTTT. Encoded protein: CASSPGPQNTEAFF.

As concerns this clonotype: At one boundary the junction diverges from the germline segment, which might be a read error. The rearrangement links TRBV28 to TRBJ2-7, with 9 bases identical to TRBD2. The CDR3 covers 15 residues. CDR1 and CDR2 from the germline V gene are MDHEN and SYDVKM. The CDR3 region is CASRRKAGGSYEQYF. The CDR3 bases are TGTGCCAGCAGACGGAAAGCGGGAGGATCCTATGAGCAGTACTTC.

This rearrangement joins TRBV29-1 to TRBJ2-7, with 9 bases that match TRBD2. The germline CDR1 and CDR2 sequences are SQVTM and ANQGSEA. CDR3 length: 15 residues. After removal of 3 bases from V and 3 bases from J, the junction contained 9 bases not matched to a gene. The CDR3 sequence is CSVESSGTHHYEQYF. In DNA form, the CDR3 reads TGCAGCGTTGAGTCTAGCGGGACTCATCACTACGAGCAGTACTTC.

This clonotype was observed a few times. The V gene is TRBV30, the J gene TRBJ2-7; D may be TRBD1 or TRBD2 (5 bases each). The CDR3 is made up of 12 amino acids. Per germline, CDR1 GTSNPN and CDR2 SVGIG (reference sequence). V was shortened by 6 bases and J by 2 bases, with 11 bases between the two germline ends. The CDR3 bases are TGTGCCTGTCGGGACCGAGCCTACGAGCAGTACTTC. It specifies CACRDRAYEQYF. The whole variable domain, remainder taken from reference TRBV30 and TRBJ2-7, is SQTIHQWPATLVQPVGSPLSLECTVEGTSNPNLYWYRQAAGRGLQLLFYSVGIGQISSEVPQNLSASRPQDRQFILSSKKLLLSDSGFYLCACRDRAYEQYFGPGTRLTVT.

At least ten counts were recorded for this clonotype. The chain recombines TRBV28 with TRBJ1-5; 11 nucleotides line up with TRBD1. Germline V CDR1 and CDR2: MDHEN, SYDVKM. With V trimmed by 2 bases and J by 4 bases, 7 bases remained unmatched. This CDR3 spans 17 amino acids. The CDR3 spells CASSLPPDRGPNQPQHF. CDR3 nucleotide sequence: TGTGCCAGCAGTTTACCCCCGGACAGGGGGCCTAATCAGCCCCAGCATTTT.

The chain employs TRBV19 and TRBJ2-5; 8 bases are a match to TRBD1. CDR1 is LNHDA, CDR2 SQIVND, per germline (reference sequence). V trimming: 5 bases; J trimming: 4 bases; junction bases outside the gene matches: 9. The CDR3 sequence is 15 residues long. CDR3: CASSPRTGYSETQYF. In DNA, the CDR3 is TGTGCCAGTAGTCCCCGGACAGGGTATTCAGAGACCCAGTACTTC.

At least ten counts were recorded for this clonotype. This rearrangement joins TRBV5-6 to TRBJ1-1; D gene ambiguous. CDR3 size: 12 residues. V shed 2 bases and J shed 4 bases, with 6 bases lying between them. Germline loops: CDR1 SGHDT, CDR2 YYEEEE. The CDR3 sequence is CASSFGSTEAFF. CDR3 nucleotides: TGTGCCAGCAGCTTCGGCAGCACTGAAGCTTTCTTT.

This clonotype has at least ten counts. CDR3 nucleotide sequence: TGTGCCAGCAGTTTCAGCGGACCTTACAATGAGCAGTTCTTC. Amino acids: CASSFSGPYNEQFF. The chain couples TRBV12-3 or TRBV12-4 to TRBJ2-1; TRBD2 is a possible D gene (5 bases). The ends were cut back, 3 bases at V and 4 bases at J, with 10 bases in the middle. The CDR3 is made up of 14 amino acids.